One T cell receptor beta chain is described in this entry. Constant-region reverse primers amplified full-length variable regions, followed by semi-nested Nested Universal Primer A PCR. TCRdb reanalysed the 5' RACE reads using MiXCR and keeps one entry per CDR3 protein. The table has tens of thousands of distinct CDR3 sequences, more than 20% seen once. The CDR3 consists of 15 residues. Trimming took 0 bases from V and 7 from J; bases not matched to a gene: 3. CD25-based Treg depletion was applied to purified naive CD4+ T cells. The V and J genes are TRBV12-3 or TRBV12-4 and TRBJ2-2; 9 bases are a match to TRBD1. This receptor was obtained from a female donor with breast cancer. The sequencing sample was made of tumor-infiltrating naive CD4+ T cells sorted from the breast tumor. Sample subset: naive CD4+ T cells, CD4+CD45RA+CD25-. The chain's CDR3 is CASSLATGGVGELFF. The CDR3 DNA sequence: TGTGCCAGCAGTTTAGCGACAGGGGGTGTCGGGGAGCTGTTTTTT.